The 8 T cell receptor beta chains below were found in one sample sequenced in a study of blood T cell repertoires in COVID-19. Clones were read by immunoSEQ multiplex PCR, and TCRdb kept only the in-frame ones, dropping some. The sample includes about 220,000 clones, 80% to 85% of them seen just once. The sample was peripheral blood. The origin of the receptors is a woman aged 55-70 years who had recovered from COVID-19.

The genes are TRBV12-3 or TRBV12-4 and TRBJ1-1; 7 nucleotides match TRBD1. The CDR3 totals 13 residues. V lost 6 bases to trimming and J lost 3 bases; unmatched junction nucleotides: 4. CDR3 nucleotides: TGTGCCAGCAGACCTACAGGGGACACTGAAGCTTTCTTT. Residues: CASRPTGDTEAFF.

The CDR3, as DNA: TGTGCCAGCAGCGTCAACCCTCGGGATGGCTACACCTTC. The encoded protein is CASSVNPRDGYTF. This rearrangement joins TRBV9 to TRBJ1-2; D call uncertain. Looked up from germline, CDR1 is SGDLS and CDR2 is YYNGEE. The V end lost 2 bases, the J end lost 6 bases, and 11 bases lay between the germline ends. There are 13 residues in the CDR3. The whole variable domain, remainder taken from reference TRBV9 and TRBJ1-2, is DSGVTQTPKHLITATGQRVTLRCSPRSGDLSVYWYQQSLDQGLQFLIQYYNGEERAKGNILERFSAQQFPDLHSELNLSSLELGDSALYFCASSVNPRDGYTFGSGTRLTVV.

The V call is TRBV2, the J call TRBJ1-2, with TRBD1 as a possible D gene (6 bases). Trimming took off 8 bases at V and 4 bases at J, with 11 bases between the two ends. There are 12 residues in the CDR3. Germline lookup yields CDR1 SNHLY and CDR2 FYNNEI. The CDR3 region has the DNA TGTGCCAGCGAGGACAGTCTCTATGGCTACACCTTC. Its protein is CASEDSLYGYTF.

The CDR3 spells CASGTSGEGGTGELFF. CDR3 bases: TGTGCCAGCGGGACTAGCGGGGAAGGGGGCACCGGGGAGCTGTTTTTT. The chain carries TRBV19 and TRBJ2-2; 13 bases agree with TRBD2. Germline assignment: CDR1 LNHDA and CDR2 SQIVND (reference sequence). The CDR3 spans 16 residues. V trimming: 9 bases; J trimming: 4 bases; junction bases outside the gene matches: 8.

The rearrangement uses TRBV3-1 (or the pseudogene TRBV3-2) and TRBJ2-5; possible D gene TRBD2, 5 bases. The ends were cut back, 0 bases at V and 5 bases at J, with 7 bases in the middle. The CDR3 contains 13 residues. Germline V gene lookup returns CDR1 LGHDT and CDR2 YNNKEL (reference sequence). The CDR3 DNA sequence: TGTGCCAGCAGCCAAGACGGGAAGGAGACCCAGTACTTC. Translating gives CASSQDGKETQYF.

This clone was seen only a few times. This chain uses TRBV5-4 with TRBJ2-7; 8 bases align to TRBD2. CDR3 size: 16 residues. J was trimmed by 0 bases and V by 2 bases; bases with no gene match: 7. Germline V gene data show CDR1 as SGHNT and CDR2 as YYREEE (reference sequence). CDR3: CASSFESGTSSYEQYF. The CDR3 bases are TGTGCCAGCAGCTTTGAATCCGGGACTAGCTCCTACGAGCAGTACTTC.

This clone showed up just a few times. This chain links TRBV7-2 with TRBJ2-5, with 8 bases fitting TRBD1. V shed 5 bases and J 1 base; nucleotides not matched to a gene: 3. The CDR3 extends over 14 amino acids. CDR1 and CDR2 (germline): SGHTA, FQGNSA. CDR3 loop: CASSPDRAQETQYF. In DNA form, the CDR3 reads TGTGCCAGCAGCCCGGACAGGGCCCAAGAGACCCAGTACTTC.

This clone was seen a single time. This chain connects TRBV5-1 to TRBJ2-3, with 7 nucleotides matching TRBD1. The CDR3 spans 13 residues. Trimming took 1 base from V and 5 from J; bases not matched to a gene: 1. Per germline, CDR1 SGHRS and CDR2 YFSETQ. For the CDR3, the DNA is TGCGCCAGCAGCTTGCAGGGGGAAGATACGCAGTATTTT. Protein: CASSLQGEDTQYF. The full variable domain, in which reference TRBV5-1 and TRBJ2-3 provide the parts outside the CDR3, is KAGVTQTPRYLIKTRGQQVTLSCSPISGHRSVSWYQQTPGQGLQFLFEYFSETQRNKGNFPGRFSGRQFSNSRSEMNVSTLELGDSALYLCASSLQGEDTQYFGPGTRLTVL.